The 27 T cell receptor beta chains reported below all come from one sample, sequenced in a study of cytomegalovirus exposure and HLA in healthy donors. Primers: 60 Vbeta forward and 13 Jbeta reverse. Only in-frame clones appear in the TCRdb table, and some are missing; sequencing was by immunoSEQ multiplex PCR. In the table there are about 98,000 clones, approximately 72% of which are singletons. Sequencing was performed on PBMCs. Receptors originate from a man aged 18 to 30 in good health and CMV-seropositive.

The CDR3 DNA follows: TGTGCCAGCAGCTTGGCCAAAAGCACAGATACGCAGTATTTT. It yields the protein CASSLAKSTDTQYF. V gene TRBV5-8 combines with J gene TRBJ2-3; D remains ambiguous. CDR3 size: 14 residues. The V and J ends lost 0 bases and 0 bases respectively, with 5 bases between them. Germline-derived CDR1 and CDR2 are SGHTS and YDEGEE.

The chain recombines TRBV5-6 with TRBJ2-7; TRBD1 matches at 7 bases. Germline V gene data show CDR1 as SGHDT and CDR2 as YYEEEE. This CDR3 spans 13 amino acids. J gave up 5 bases and V 7 bases, and 9 bases lay outside the gene matches. The CDR3 DNA is TGTGCCAGCGCCGCGACAGGGCGGCACGAGCAGTACTTC. Protein sequence: CASAATGRHEQYF.

The chain recombines TRBV6-5 with TRBJ2-5, with TRBD1 matching 8 bases. The J call is doubtful: the DNA matches TRBJ2-7 better. CDR3 size: 15 residues. Germline values: CDR1 MNHEY, CDR2 SVGAGI. As DNA, the CDR3 is TGTGCCAGCAGTTACACAACGACAGGGGCCTACGAGCAGTACTTC. This codes for CASSYTTTGAYEQYF.

This clone was counted once. J is TRBJ2-3 and V is TRBV18; 11 positions agree with TRBD2. Trimming took 4 bases from V and 0 from J; bases not matched to a gene: 15. CDR3 length: 20 residues. Germline loops: CDR1 KGHSH, CDR2 LQKENI. The CDR3 bases are TGTGCCAGCTCACGATCGGCTAGCGGGGGGCCGGGACTTAGCACAGATACGCAGTATTTT. Amino acids: CASSRSASGGPGLSTDTQYF.

The chain employs TRBV5-1 and TRBJ2-5; 7 bases align to TRBD1. The J segment lost 13 bases and the V segment lost 0 bases, leaving 9 bases of the junction unmatched. Germline-derived CDR1 and CDR2 are SGHRS and YFSETQ. The CDR3 is made up of 13 amino acids. The CDR3 here is CASSLDDVRDRYF. In nucleotides, the CDR3 is TGCGCCAGCAGCTTGGATGACGTTCGGGACAGGTACTTC. Looking up the rest from reference TRBV5-1 and TRBJ2-5 gives the full variable domain: KAGVTQTPRYLIKTRGQQVTLSCSPISGHRSVSWYQQTPGQGLQFLFEYFSETQRNKGNFPGRFSGRQFSNSRSEMNVSTLELGDSALYLCASSLDDVRDRYFGPGTRLLVL.

V is TRBV10-3 and J is TRBJ2-7, with TRBD2 matching over 11 bases. Germline V gives CDR1 ENHRY, CDR2 SYGVKD. V dropped 10 bases and J dropped 2; count of bases not matched to a gene: 4. The CDR3 consists of 13 residues. CDR3 DNA sequence: TGTGCCACAGGGACTAGCGGAACCTACGAGCAGTACTTC. Translated, it gives CATGTSGTYEQYF.

The V gene is TRBV4-1, the J gene TRBJ1-1, with 10 bases fitting TRBD1. With 2 bases clipped from V and 6 bases from J, the junction kept 6 bases outside the gene matches. The CDR3 extends over 15 amino acids. Germline loops: CDR1 MGHRA, CDR2 YSYEKL. The CDR3: CASSQLGQGIPEAFF. The CDR3 coding sequence is TGCGCCAGCAGCCAACTGGGACAGGGGATCCCTGAAGCTTTCTTT.

The genes are TRBV9 and TRBJ2-1; 13 positions agree with TRBD2. The V gene end was trimmed by 4 bases and the J gene end by 7 bases; junction bases not matched to a gene: 8. Germline values: CDR1 SGDLS, CDR2 YYNGEE. CDR3 length: 16 amino acids. The CDR3, as DNA: TGTGCCAGCAGCTTACGACTAGCGGGGGGATCGAATGAGCAGTTCTTC. It translates to CASSLRLAGGSNEQFF.

The V call is TRBV4-2, the J call TRBJ2-7, with 10 nucleotides matching TRBD1. The germline V gene has CDR1 LGHNA and CDR2 YNFKEQ. This CDR3 is built from 17 residues. V trimming: 5 bases; J trimming: 5 bases; junction bases outside the gene matches: 15. The CDR3 protein is CASSLHNRDRGDNEQYF. CDR3 DNA sequence: TGTGCCAGCAGCTTACATAACCGGGACAGGGGTGATAACGAGCAGTACTTC.

J is TRBJ1-1 and V is TRBV6-4, with TRBD1 as a possible D gene (5 bases). V lost 7 bases to trimming and J lost 1 base, with 13 bases between them. Germline CDR1 and CDR2: MRHNA and SNTAGT. The CDR3 has 14 residues. In DNA, the CDR3 is TGTGCCAGCATGGCCTCGACAGCGAACACTGAAGCTTTCTTT. Its translation: CASMASTANTEAFF.

This sequence joins TRBV28 and TRBJ1-4; a possible D gene is TRBD1 (5 bases). There are 18 residues in the CDR3. Germline CDR1 MDHEN, CDR2 SYDVKM. Trimming shortened V by 1 base and J by 4 bases, and 19 bases separated the two germline ends. The CDR3 region is CASSLSPGPRAFNEKLFF. In DNA form, the CDR3 reads TGTGCCAGCAGTTTATCTCCCGGGCCCAGGGCTTTTAATGAAAAACTGTTTTTT.

This chain links TRBV5-1 with TRBJ1-1, with 9 bases identical to TRBD1. This CDR3 has 13 residues. J gave up 7 bases and V 4 bases, and 5 bases lay outside the gene matches. Per the germline V gene, CDR1 is SGHRS and CDR2 is YFSETQ. The CDR3 nucleotides are TGCGCCAGCAGCGTAACAGGGGGCCGTGAAGCTTTCTTT. It is translated as CASSVTGGREAFF.

This clone turned up a few times. This chain joins TRBV30 and TRBJ1-2; 8 bases line up with TRBD1. The CDR3 has 15 amino acids. J gave up 1 base and V 2 bases, and 6 bases lay outside the gene matches. The germline CDR1 and CDR2 sequences are GTSNPN and SVGIG (reference sequence). CDR3: CAWSPQGAFNYGYTF. As DNA, the CDR3 is TGTGCCTGGAGTCCCCAGGGGGCTTTTAACTATGGCTACACCTTC.

The rearrangement joins TRBV30 to TRBJ2-5; 8 bases are a match to TRBD2. This CDR3 is 14 amino acids long. J gave up 2 bases and V 4 bases, and 6 bases lay outside the gene matches. The germline V gene encodes CDR1 GTSNPN and CDR2 SVGIG (reference sequence). DNA of the CDR3: TGTGCCTGGATTAAGCGGGGGCAACAAGAGACCCAGTACTTC. It is translated as CAWIKRGQQETQYF.

This chain uses TRBV15 with TRBJ2-5, with TRBD1 identical over 9 bases. V lost 0 bases, J lost 2 bases, and 4 bases stayed unmatched. The CDR3 runs to 16 residues. The V gene's germline CDR1 is LNHNV and CDR2 YYDKDF (reference sequence). CDR3 DNA: TGTGCCACCAGCAGAGATCTGACAGGGGGACAAGAGACCCAGTACTTC. Translated, it gives CATSRDLTGGQETQYF.

This chain uses TRBV19 with TRBJ1-1, with D possibly being TRBD1 (5 bases). The V gene's germline CDR1 is LNHDA and CDR2 SQIVND (reference sequence). V lost 5 bases and J lost 0, with 19 bases in between. The CDR3 has 17 amino acids. CDR3 nucleotides: TGTGCCAGTAGTGGGGGGTTAATTAAAAGTTTGAACACTGAAGCTTTCTTT. Encoded protein: CASSGGLIKSLNTEAFF.

This clone has just a few counts. This chain uses TRBV28 with TRBJ1-2, with D perhaps matching TRBD1 (6 bases). The V end lost 5 bases, the J end lost 3 bases, and 13 bases lay between the germline ends. The length of the CDR3 is 14 residues. Per the germline V gene, CDR1 is MDHEN and CDR2 is SYDVKM. DNA of the CDR3: TGTGCCAGCAGTATCAGGGGTATGGACTATGGCTACACCTTC. Translated: CASSIRGMDYGYTF.

V is TRBV28 and J is TRBJ2-7, with 9 bases matching TRBD1. Trimming cost V 6 bases and J 4 bases; bases outside gene matches: 7. CDR3 size: 14 residues. Germline lookup yields CDR1 MDHEN and CDR2 SYDVKM. CDR3 DNA: TGTGCCAGCAGCCGGACAGGGGTTCTTTACGAGCAGTACTTC. Translating it yields CASSRTGVLYEQYF.

This chain joins TRBV5-1 and TRBJ2-5; 11 bases map to TRBD2. CDR1 and CDR2 from the germline V gene are SGHRS and YFSETQ. J lost 5 bases, V lost 4 bases, and 10 bases had no gene match. The CDR3 loop spans 16 amino acids. The CDR3 coding sequence is TGCGCCAGCAGCCCCACACTAGCGGGAGATGGGGAGACCCAGTACTTC. This translates into CASSPTLAGDGETQYF.

The gene calls are TRBV27 and TRBJ1-2, with D perhaps matching TRBD1 (5 bases). The CDR3 length is 15 residues. V was cut by 4 bases and J by 4 bases, with 16 bases left in between. CDR1 and CDR2 from the germline V gene are MNHEY and SMNVEV (reference sequence). CDR3 nucleotides: TGTGCCAGCAGTTCTCAAGGAGGGACGGCCTATGGCTACACCTTC. Translated, it gives CASSSQGGTAYGYTF.

The chain uses TRBV7-8 and TRBJ2-6; 9 bases align to TRBD2. Germline assignment: CDR1 SGHVS and CDR2 FQNEAQ. Germline trimming cut 7 bases from V and 0 bases from J; bases unmatched to any gene: 7. The CDR3 runs to 17 residues. The CDR3 loop is CASTVQRGDSGANVLTF. In DNA form, the CDR3 reads TGTGCCAGCACCGTTCAGCGGGGGGACTCTGGGGCCAACGTCCTGACTTTC.

The J gene is TRBJ1-1, the V gene TRBV28; maybe TRBD1 (5 bases). CDR1 MDHEN and CDR2 SYDVKM come from the germline V gene. Trimming took 6 bases from V and 5 from J, leaving 19 bases between them. The CDR3 sequence is 15 residues long. The CDR3 sequence: CASREGRGEGTEAFF. CDR3 nucleotides: TGTGCCAGCAGAGAAGGCCGGGGGGAGGGGACTGAAGCTTTCTTT.

The V call is TRBV7-8, the J call TRBJ1-2; TRBD1 agrees at 8 bases. Trimming removed 0 bases from V and 4 bases from J; junction bases left unmatched: 13. The germline V gene has CDR1 SGHVS and CDR2 FQNEAQ. CDR3 length: 18 residues. The CDR3 sequence is CASSLAEGQATTIYGYTF. CDR3 bases: TGTGCCAGCAGCTTAGCCGAGGGACAGGCGACTACTATCTATGGCTACACCTTC.

J is TRBJ2-3 and V is TRBV28, with TRBD2 matching over 8 bases. This CDR3 spans 16 amino acids. Germline CDR1 MDHEN, CDR2 SYDVKM. Trimming took 6 bases from V and 8 from J; bases not matched to a gene: 16. The CDR3 DNA is TGTGCCAGCAGAAACCGCCCGGGGGGGCCTTCCGGTACGCAGTATTTT. Encoded protein: CASRNRPGGPSGTQYF.

V gene TRBV7-8 combines with J gene TRBJ2-7; D is unclear. The CDR3 runs to 12 residues. Germline V gives CDR1 SGHVS, CDR2 FQNEAQ. V was clipped by 5 bases and J by 6 bases, with 11 bases between them. Here the CDR3 reads CASSPPRAEQYF. CDR3 sequence (DNA): TGTGCCAGCAGCCCTCCCCGAGCCGAGCAGTACTTC.

The chain recombines TRBV30 with TRBJ1-1; D is ambiguous. Germline-derived CDR1 and CDR2 are GTSNPN and SVGIG (reference sequence). This CDR3 is 13 amino acids long. Deletions cut 0 bases from V and 3 bases from J, with 8 bases between. For the CDR3, the DNA is TGTGCCTGGAGTGTAATCCCCGACACTGAAGCTTTCTTT. Residues: CAWSVIPDTEAFF.

CDR3 region: CASSQVARETQYF. CDR3 bases: TGCGCCAGCAGCCAAGTAGCTAGGGAGACCCAGTACTTC. The chain employs TRBV4-1 and TRBJ2-5, with D unresolved. CDR3 size: 13 residues. Germline V lookup: CDR1 MGHRA, CDR2 YSYEKL. Trimming cost V 1 base and J 5 bases, with 8 bases left between them.